The 21 T cell receptor beta chains given below trace back to one sample, sequenced in a study of T-cell reconstitution after alpha-beta-depleted transplantation in children. Preparation of the TCRbeta library was carried out with unique molecular identifiers. MiXCR, applied by TCRdb to the PCR reads, yields one record per CDR3 protein. Of about 980,000 distinct CDR3 sequences in the sample, around 30% were seen once. The sequencing used PBMCs, mostly from graft donor cells, collected 360 days after TCRalphabeta/CD19-depleted stem cell transplant. These receptors were obtained from a boy in the first two years of life who had a stem cell transplant for SCID, so the T cells may come from the graft donor.

The sample holds a few counts of this clonotype. The chain has TRBV5-1 and TRBJ2-3, with a weak D call TRBD1 (5 bases). The CDR3 sequence is 16 residues long. Germline CDR1 is SGHRS and CDR2 is YFSETQ. Trimming pared 0 bases from V and 0 bases from J, leaving 11 bases between. The CDR3 here is CASSLGTGLSTDTQYF. CDR3 nucleotide sequence: TGCGCCAGCAGCTTGGGTACAGGTCTTAGCACAGATACGCAGTATTTT.

This clonotype has only a few counts. The CDR3 DNA reads TGCAGTGCTAGACCGCGGGGCAGGGATCAGAATGAGCAGTTCTTC. It yields the protein CSARPRGRDQNEQFF. J is TRBJ2-1 and V is TRBV20-1; D is perhaps TRBD2 (6 bases). The CDR3 length is 15 residues. Trimming removed 2 bases at V and 7 bases at J, with 18 bases between. Germline V lookup: CDR1 DFQATT, CDR2 SNEGSKA (reference sequence).

The V and J genes are TRBV20-1 and TRBJ2-6; 9 bases fit TRBD1. The V segment lost 1 base and the J segment 0 bases; nucleotides outside the gene matches: 19. The CDR3 spans 22 residues. Germline CDR1 is DFQATT and CDR2 is SNEGSKA (reference sequence). For the CDR3, the DNA is TGCAGTGCTAGAGTCCGAGGGACTTCTCCGGGACAGGGAGACTCTGGGGCCAACGTCCTGACTTTC. This gives the protein CSARVRGTSPGQGDSGANVLTF.

At least ten counts were recorded for this clonotype. This chain connects TRBV20-1 to TRBJ2-3; D gene uncertain. CDR1 and CDR2 (germline): DFQATT, SNEGSKA (reference sequence). The CDR3 covers 14 residues. The V gene lost 3 bases and the J gene lost 1 base, with 11 bases spanning the gap. The chain's CDR3 is CSASGVWGTDTQYF. The CDR3 nucleotides read TGCAGTGCTAGCGGCGTCTGGGGCACAGATACGCAGTATTTT.

This chain uses TRBV29-1 with TRBJ2-7, with unresolved D. Trimming cost V 5 bases and J 7 bases, with 12 bases left between them. The length of the CDR3 is 11 residues. CDR1 and CDR2 from the germline V gene are SQVTM and ANQGSEA. Here the CDR3 reads CSVSVQAEQYF. The CDR3 DNA reads TGCAGCGTTTCAGTGCAGGCTGAGCAGTACTTC.

The DNA of the CDR3 is TGTGCCAGTAGCCACTCGACAGCTAGTGAGCAGTTCTTC. Protein sequence: CASSHSTASEQFF. This chain joins TRBV19 and TRBJ2-1, with D perhaps TRBD1 (5 bases). The CDR3 sequence is 13 residues long. Trimming pared 6 bases from V and 9 bases from J, leaving 15 bases between. Looked up from germline, CDR1 is LNHDA and CDR2 is SQIVND (reference sequence).

The chain is built from TRBV7-9 and TRBJ1-1, with 7 positions matching TRBD1. Germline CDR1 and CDR2: SEHNR and FQNEAQ (reference sequence). The CDR3 is 16 amino acids. The V and J ends lost 1 base and 0 bases, in that order; junction bases with no gene match: 5. The CDR3 coding sequence is TGTGCCAGCAGCTTAGTAACAGGGGTTATGAACACTGAAGCTTTCTTT. Translated: CASSLVTGVMNTEAFF.

The chain combines TRBV12-3 or TRBV12-4 with TRBJ2-5; perhaps D is TRBD1 or TRBD2 (5 bases each). The CDR3 is made up of 17 amino acids. Trimming cost V 3 bases and J 5 bases, with 22 bases left between them. DNA for the CDR3: TGTGCCAGCAGTTTCATGCCCGGGACCTCCATCCGGGAGACCCAGTACTTC. Translation: CASSFMPGTSIRETQYF.

The chain couples TRBV5-1 to TRBJ2-3, with D possibly TRBD1 on 5 matching bases. CDR3 size: 13 residues. Trimming pared 4 bases from V and 5 bases from J, leaving 11 bases between. Germline assignment: CDR1 SGHRS and CDR2 YFSETQ. Here the CDR3 DNA reads TGCGCCAGCAGCCAGGGTACTGGAGATACGCAGTATTTT. This gives the protein CASSQGTGDTQYF.

This clonotype was seen a handful of times. The chain is built from TRBV5-6 and TRBJ2-2, with 7 bases fitting TRBD1. J lost 1 base, V lost 0 bases, and 12 bases had no gene match. Germline V CDR1 and CDR2: SGHDT, YYEEEE. The CDR3 sequence is 19 residues long. CDR3 bases: TGTGCCAGCAGCTTGGAGTTTAAAAGGGGACAGAGGAACACCGGGGAGCTGTTTTTT. This sequence encodes CASSLEFKRGQRNTGELFF.

This chain uses TRBV4-2 with TRBJ2-5, with D perhaps assigned TRBD1 or TRBD2 (5 bases each). The CDR3 sequence is 18 residues long. Trimming left V 4 bases short and J 4 bases short, with 25 bases between. Germline-derived CDR1 and CDR2 are LGHNA and YNFKEQ. CDR3 coding DNA: TGTGCCAGCAGCCGTCCCGGGACCAACGGAGCGAGGGGAGAGACCCAGTACTTC. This translates into CASSRPGTNGARGETQYF.

V gene TRBV20-1 combines with J gene TRBJ1-1; D is uncertain. The length of the CDR3 is 13 residues. From germline, CDR1 is DFQATT and CDR2 SNEGSKA (reference sequence). V lost 5 bases and J lost 1, with 11 bases in between. The CDR3 here is CSAVRDTNTEAFF. The CDR3 coding sequence is TGCAGTGCTGTCCGGGATACGAACACTGAAGCTTTCTTT.

CDR3 DNA sequence: TGTGCCAGCAGTTACTCTAGGATGAGCTCCTACGAGCAGTACTTC. This encodes CASSYSRMSSYEQYF. The chain joins TRBV6-5 to TRBJ2-7; D not certain. This CDR3 contains 15 residues. Trimming removed 0 bases from V and 0 bases from J, with 9 bases in between. Looked up from germline, CDR1 is MNHEY and CDR2 is SVGAGI.

This clonotype was picked up a small number of times. This chain links TRBV5-1 with TRBJ2-7, with D possibly being TRBD1 (5 bases). The CDR3 has 15 residues. V was pared by 0 bases and J by 2 bases, with 12 bases between. Germline CDR1 SGHRS, CDR2 YFSETQ. CDR3 bases: TGCGCCAGCAGCTTGGCCATCAGGGTCCCCTACGAGCAGTACTTC. Translated: CASSLAIRVPYEQYF. Looking up the rest from reference TRBV5-1 and TRBJ2-7 gives the full variable domain: KAGVTQTPRYLIKTRGQQVTLSCSPISGHRSVSWYQQTPGQGLQFLFEYFSETQRNKGNFPGRFSGRQFSNSRSEMNVSTLELGDSALYLCASSLAIRVPYEQYFGPGTRLTVT.

CDR3 nucleotide sequence: TGCAGCGTTGTCGACGGGCTTAAGTACGAGCAGTACTTC. Its protein product is CSVVDGLKYEQYF. This chain joins TRBV29-1 and TRBJ2-7; no definite D call. The germline V gene has CDR1 SQVTM and CDR2 ANQGSEA. V lost 4 bases, J lost 4 bases, and 14 bases lay in between. This CDR3 has 13 residues.

This chain uses TRBV12-3 or TRBV12-4 with TRBJ2-2; 14 nucleotides line up with TRBD2. V was clipped by 10 bases and J by 6 bases; unmatched bases: 16. The CDR3 sequence is 18 residues long. CDR3 nucleotides: TGTGCCACCCTGTTCGGGACTAGCGGGGGAGCCTCCCCCGGGGAGCTGTTTTTT. Its translation is CATLFGTSGGASPGELFF.

This clonotype was seen a few times. This chain joins TRBV3-1 and TRBJ2-3; D not resolved. CDR3 length: 14 amino acids. In germline, CDR1 is LGHDT, CDR2 YNNKEL (reference sequence). V lost 5 bases to trimming and J lost 4 bases, with 13 bases between them. For the CDR3, the DNA is TGTGCCAGCAGCGCCCGGGTCCCGGCAGATACGCAGTATTTT. Encoded protein: CASSARVPADTQYF.

J is TRBJ1-5 and V is TRBV27; no definite D call. CDR3 size: 15 residues. V was clipped by 2 bases and J by 1 base, with 9 bases between them. Germline V gene lookup returns CDR1 MNHEY and CDR2 SMNVEV (reference sequence). CDR3 in amino acids: CASSLGKGSNQPQHF. As DNA, the CDR3 is TGTGCCAGCAGTTTAGGGAAAGGGAGCAATCAGCCCCAGCATTTT.

This clonotype was detected a few times. The rearrangement uses TRBV9 and TRBJ2-7; the D is unclear. Germline V gene sequence: CDR1 SGDLS, CDR2 YYNGEE. Deletions cut 3 bases from V and 0 bases from J, with 13 bases between. CDR3 size: 15 residues. The DNA for the CDR3 is TGTGCCAGCAGCGCCGTTGGGGATGGCTCCTACGAGCAGTACTTC. Translation gives CASSAVGDGSYEQYF.

This rearrangement joins TRBV20-1 to TRBJ2-4, with 8 nucleotides matching TRBD1. From germline, CDR1 is DFQATT and CDR2 SNEGSKA (reference sequence). The J segment lost 1 base and the V segment lost 5 bases, leaving 22 bases of the junction unmatched. The CDR3 covers 20 residues. For the CDR3, the DNA is TGCAGTGCTTCCACATCAGGAGGACAGGGCCAGACGGGGGCCAAAAACATTCAGTACTTC. Translating it yields CSASTSGGQGQTGAKNIQYF.

A word on this clonotype: The junction shows a germline mismatch at one end, possibly a read error. V gene TRBV3-1 combines with J gene TRBJ2-1, with D unresolved. The germline V gene has CDR1 LGHDT and CDR2 YNNKEL (reference sequence). The CDR3 consists of 17 residues. The CDR3 is CASSPFTRVSSYNEQIF. CDR3 nucleotides: TGTGCCAGCAGCCCCTTCACTCGGGTAAGCTCCTACAATGAGCAGATCTTC.